This section outlines one T cell receptor beta chain sequence together with its context. Its cognate antigen is unknown. The data stem from a study of neoadjuvant anti-PD-1 for oral cavity cancer. Study at large: Non-progressing patients received a fourth nivolumab dose near day 43, then surgery on days 50-56. Broader study findings: TCR analyses covered only a few patients per response group. Treg/Th17 ratio rose with pretreatment blood and fell with post-treatment tumor TCRbeta clonality.

Sequencing used immunoSEQ multiplex PCR; TCRdb keeps in-frame clones, though not all of them. The repertoire holds more than 20,000 clones, with 20% to 30% as singletons. Germline V gene data show CDR1 as SGHRS and CDR2 as YFSETQ. There are 14 residues in the CDR3. The ends were cut back, 3 bases at V and 2 bases at J, with 11 bases in the middle. The time point denotes: after neoadjuvant nivolumab, at surgical resection. Sequences were derived from tumor tissue, sampled after nivolumab (anti-PD-1) treatment. The V gene is TRBV5-1, the J gene TRBJ1-2, with a possible D match to TRBD1 (5 bases). This sequence was found in a person between 35 and 79 years old with oral cavity squamous cell carcinoma. CDR3 coding DNA: TGCGCCAGCAGCTCAGGACAAAGAAACTATGGCTACACCTTC. It codes for CASSSGQRNYGYTF.